The 10 T cell receptor beta chains given below trace back to one sample, sequenced in a study of cytomegalovirus exposure and HLA in healthy donors. In the PCR, 60 Vbeta and 13 Jbeta primers were used. Measured with immunoSEQ multiplex PCR; TCRdb has only the in-frame clones, and not every one. The data hold 130,000 or so clones, with around 65% observed a single time. Sequences were obtained from PBMCs. These receptors all come from a male donor in good health and CMV-seronegative.

The chain employs TRBV7-9 and TRBJ2-1; possible D gene TRBD2, 6 bases. The CDR3 totals 12 residues. Germline V gives CDR1 SEHNR, CDR2 FQNEAQ (reference sequence). Here the CDR3 reads CTGDSRYNEQFF. The CDR3 DNA is TGTACGGGAGACTCCCGGTACAATGAGCAGTTCTTC.

The genes are TRBV4-3 and TRBJ2-2; TRBD2 might be the D (5 bases). The CDR3 contains 17 residues. Germline CDR1 reads LGHNA; CDR2 reads YSLEER. Trimming pared 4 bases from V and 0 bases from J, leaving 15 bases between. The CDR3 protein is CASSREGGSANTGELFF. CDR3 in DNA: TGCGCCAGCAGCCGCGAAGGAGGTTCGGCGAACACCGGGGAGCTGTTTTTT.

The sample holds a few counts of this clone. V and J are TRBV10-3 and TRBJ1-1, with 8 nucleotides matching TRBD1. The CDR3 has 15 residues. V trimming: 3 bases; J trimming: 5 bases; junction bases outside the gene matches: 8. The germline CDR1 and CDR2 sequences are ENHRY and SYGVKD. The CDR3 nucleotides read TGTGCCATCAGTGACCCTGTGACAGGGGAAACTGAAGCTTTCTTT. This gives the protein CAISDPVTGETEAFF.

The chain has TRBV7-2 and TRBJ1-2, with D perhaps TRBD1 (6 bases). Germline values: CDR1 SGHTA, CDR2 FQGNSA. This CDR3 spans 15 amino acids. V was pared by 7 bases and J by 6 bases, with 21 bases between. The CDR3 region is CASTPERYRVNGYTF. CDR3 nucleotide sequence: TGTGCCAGCACCCCGGAACGGTACAGGGTCAATGGCTACACCTTC. The full variable domain, with the rest looked up from reference TRBV7-2 and TRBJ1-2, is GAGVSQSPSNKVTEKGKDVELRCDPISGHTALYWYRQSLGQGLEFLIYFQGNSAPDKSGLPSDRFSAERTGGSVSTLTIQRTQQEDSAVYLCASTPERYRVNGYTFGSGTRLTVV.

V and J are TRBV5-1 and TRBJ2-2; 8 bases line up with TRBD1. The germline gives CDR1 SGHRS, CDR2 YFSETQ. The CDR3 is made up of 17 amino acids. The junction had 10 bases not matched to a gene; V was cut back by 2 bases and J by 4 bases. The DNA of the CDR3 is TGCGCCAGCAGCTTAATACGGGGACAGGATTTCACCGGGGAGCTGTTTTTT. As protein: CASSLIRGQDFTGELFF.

CDR3 sequence: CAINVGTSTDTQYF. CDR3 coding DNA: TGTGCCATCAATGTAGGGACTAGCACAGATACGCAGTATTTT. The gene calls are TRBV10-3 and TRBJ2-3; D is possibly TRBD2 (6 bases). This CDR3 region has 14 residues. V lost 7 bases to trimming and J lost 0 bases, with 11 bases between them. Germline V CDR1 and CDR2: ENHRY, SYGVKD.

V and J are TRBV7-8 and TRBJ2-1; D remains unclear. CDR3 length: 16 residues. CDR1 is SGHVS and CDR2 is FQNEAQ in the germline V gene. Trimming stripped 5 bases from V and 0 bases from J, with 14 bases between. CDR3 loop: CASSPNTLSSYNEQFF. The CDR3 DNA reads TGTGCCAGCAGCCCCAATACCCTTAGCTCCTACAATGAGCAGTTCTTC.

This clone occurred once. The rearrangement joins TRBV9 to TRBJ2-7, with TRBD1 as a possible D gene (8 bases). The ends were cut back, 4 bases at V and 2 bases at J, with 19 bases in the middle. The length of the CDR3 is 16 residues. CDR1 and CDR2 from the germline V gene are SGDLS and YYNGEE. CDR3 protein: CASSSDSGTGTYEQYF. The CDR3 DNA reads as TGTGCCAGCAGCTCGGACAGCGGGACAGGTACCTACGAGCAGTACTTC.

This rearrangement joins TRBV4-3 to TRBJ2-7, with D perhaps matching TRBD1 (6 bases). The CDR3 spans 14 residues. Germline CDR1 is LGHNA and CDR2 is YSLEER. V lost 2 bases and J 2 bases, leaving 10 bases between the germline ends. CDR3 protein: CASSQTQGTYEQYF. CDR3 DNA sequence: TGCGCCAGCAGCCAAACGCAGGGGACCTACGAGCAGTACTTC.

This chain connects TRBV6-6 to TRBJ1-2; maybe TRBD1 (5 bases). Per germline, CDR1 MNHNY and CDR2 SVGAGI (reference sequence). The CDR3 is 14 residues long. Trimming stripped 8 bases from V and 7 bases from J, with 20 bases between. This CDR3 is CASLTAGRHSGYTF. CDR3 DNA: TGTGCCAGCCTAACCGCGGGGCGGCACTCTGGCTACACCTTC.